These 11 T cell receptor beta chains came from one sample sequenced in a study of early T cells in non-severe SARS-CoV-2 infection. MiXCR, applied by TCRdb to the 5' RACE reads, yields one record per CDR3 protein. The sample has fewer than 130,000 distinct CDR3 sequences, over 10% seen once. The source was whole blood, collected at baseline. The receptors shown here come from an adult who was a healthcare worker with PCR-confirmed SARS-CoV-2 infection or an uninfected control (not recorded which).

This clonotype was counted at least ten times. The chain has TRBV27 and TRBJ1-1; 8 bases line up with TRBD1. V lost 5 bases, J lost 4 bases, and 12 bases stayed unmatched. CDR1 is MNHEY, CDR2 SMNVEV, per germline (reference sequence). The CDR3 is made up of 16 amino acids. The CDR3 bases are TGTGCCAGCAGTCTCGGACAGGGCCGCAGGGGCACTGAAGCTTTCTTT. Residues: CASSLGQGRRGTEAFF.

This clonotype was seen only a few times. J is TRBJ2-1 and V is TRBV24-1; D unclear. This CDR3 has 13 residues. Trimming left V 1 base short and J 8 bases short, with 8 bases between. Germline V gene lookup returns CDR1 KGHDR and CDR2 SFDVKD. The CDR3 protein is CATSDLTTYEQFF. CDR3 coding DNA: TGTGCCACCAGTGATTTAACGACGTATGAGCAGTTCTTC.

This clonotype was observed at least ten times. The V call is TRBV6-4, the J call TRBJ2-7; 13 bases are shared with TRBD2. The CDR3 totals 18 residues. Germline loops: CDR1 MRHNA, CDR2 SNTAGT. Unmatched junction bases numbered 5, after V lost 0 bases and J lost 0 bases. In nucleotides, the CDR3 is TGTGCCAGCAGTGACTCCACTAGCGGGAGGGAGCCCTCCTACGAGCAGTACTTC. Translated, it gives CASSDSTSGREPSYEQYF.

The sample holds a few counts of this clonotype. This chain connects TRBV6-5 to TRBJ2-1; D tentatively reads TRBD1 or TRBD2 (5 bases each). There are 14 residues in the CDR3. V was trimmed by 5 bases and J by 6 bases, leaving 14 bases between them. Per the germline V gene, CDR1 is MNHEY and CDR2 is SVGAGI. The CDR3 loop reads CASSLPGQGNEQFF. The CDR3 DNA is TGTGCCAGCAGTCTCCCGGGGCAGGGCAATGAGCAGTTCTTC.

In this sample, this clonotype turned up once. The chain combines TRBV11-2 with TRBJ2-7; TRBD1 matches at 10 bases. Germline V gene data show CDR1 as SGHAT and CDR2 as FQNNGV. The V segment lost 4 bases and the J segment 2 bases; nucleotides outside the gene matches: 2. The CDR3 contains 14 residues. This CDR3 reads CASSSGQGTYEQYF. The DNA of the CDR3 is TGTGCCAGCAGCTCGGGACAGGGGACCTACGAGCAGTACTTC.

The chain uses TRBV2 and TRBJ2-5; possible D gene TRBD2, 6 bases. Trimming shortened V by 3 bases and J by 5 bases, and 10 bases separated the two germline ends. CDR1 is SNHLY, CDR2 FYNNEI, per germline. The CDR3 runs to 13 residues. CDR3 sequence reads: CASSEGLPETQYF. CDR3 in DNA: TGTGCCAGCAGTGAGGGACTTCCCGAGACCCAGTACTTC.

This clonotype came up a few times. This rearrangement joins TRBV28 to TRBJ1-1; D remains ambiguous. Germline CDR1 reads MDHEN; CDR2 reads SYDVKM. The CDR3 is 17 amino acids. The germline V and J ends were trimmed by 3 bases and 1 base, with 18 bases remaining between them. The CDR3 sequence: CASSFSPPSGRNTEAFF. The CDR3 DNA reads TGTGCCAGCAGTTTTTCTCCCCCCTCCGGGAGGAACACTGAAGCTTTCTTT.

This clonotype was recorded at least ten times. This rearrangement joins TRBV3-1 to TRBJ2-3; 10 positions agree with TRBD2. This CDR3 spans 15 amino acids. Germline CDR1 reads LGHDT; CDR2 reads YNNKEL (reference sequence). The V segment lost 4 bases and the J segment 3 bases; nucleotides outside the gene matches: 4. For the CDR3, the DNA is TGTGCCAGCAGCCGTGTACTAGCGGGAACAGATACGCAGTATTTT. Its protein product is CASSRVLAGTDTQYF.

V and J are TRBV7-2 and TRBJ2-1; D not resolved. This CDR3 contains 14 residues. The ends were cut back, 1 base at V and 6 bases at J, with 10 bases in the middle. CDR1 and CDR2 (germline): SGHTA, FQGNSA. The CDR3 region has the DNA TGTGCCAGCAGCTTAGTTCACGGTCCCAATGAGCAGTTCTTC. Its protein is CASSLVHGPNEQFF.

This clonotype was detected only a few times. The rearrangement uses TRBV3-1 and TRBJ1-3, with a possible D match to TRBD1 (6 bases). CDR1 LGHDT and CDR2 YNNKEL come from the germline V gene (reference sequence). The CDR3 sequence is 12 residues long. V lost 4 bases and J 6 bases, leaving 7 bases between the germline ends. The CDR3 is CASSLGANTIYF. The CDR3 DNA is TGTGCCAGCAGCCTGGGGGCAAACACCATATATTTT.

CDR3: CASTPRQGGAFF. In nucleotides, the CDR3 is TGTGCCAGCACCCCCCGACAGGGCGGAGCTTTCTTT. The chain joins TRBV28 to TRBJ1-1, with 7 bases that match TRBD1. The V and J ends lost 7 bases and 10 bases, in that order; junction bases with no gene match: 9. This CDR3 contains 12 residues. Looked up from germline, CDR1 is MDHEN and CDR2 is SYDVKM.